Shown below are 3 T cell receptor beta chains from a single sample sequenced in a study of blood T cell repertoires in COVID-19. The method was immunoSEQ multiplex PCR; TCRdb's version includes in-frame clones alone and lacks a portion of them. The sample has roughly 70,000 clones, 91% seen once. The sequenced sample was peripheral blood. These receptors all come from a human donor with active COVID-19. The donor label of this sample is uncertain.

The chain has TRBV3-1 (or the pseudogene TRBV3-2) and TRBJ1-2; D gene uncertain. The CDR3 extends over 16 amino acids. Trimming removed 0 bases from V and 7 bases from J, with 18 bases in between. Germline-derived CDR1 and CDR2 are LGHDT and YNNKEL (reference sequence). CDR3 coding DNA: TGTGCCAGCAGCCAAGATGGAAGCGCCCACTTAGGTGGCTACACCTTC. Translated, it gives CASSQDGSAHLGGYTF.

This chain uses TRBV28 with TRBJ1-6; 7 bases agree with TRBD1. V lost 5 bases to trimming and J lost 9 bases; unmatched junction nucleotides: 7. This CDR3 has 14 amino acids. Germline lookup yields CDR1 MDHEN and CDR2 SYDVKM. For the CDR3, the DNA is TGTGCCAGCAGTCACAACAGGGGAATTTCACCCCTCCACTTT. As protein: CASSHNRGISPLHF.

The chain is built from TRBV12-3 or TRBV12-4 and TRBJ1-5; D remains unclear. V dropped 5 bases and J dropped 7 bases, with 9 bases sitting between them. CDR3 length equals 12 residues. The CDR3 DNA sequence: TGTGCCAGCAGTGGCCTGCTCCAGCCCCAGCATTTT. Translation gives CASSGLLQPQHF.